This T cell receptor (beta chain) stems from a study of shared T cell receptors in the human thymus (dated by TCRdb to the early 2020s). Context from the whole study: The study examined how self-reactive, shared T-cell receptor alpha chains are generated in the human thymus.

CDR1 KGHSH and CDR2 LQKENI were looked up in the germline V gene. CDR3 length: 17 amino acids, cysteine to phenylalanine. Only CDR3 DNA remains: 51 bases, in frame from the first base. V was cut back by 1 base and J by 2 bases, leaving a gap of 18 bases between them. Library generation was performed with the immunoSEQ multiplex PCR assay. Sourced from immuneACCESS, this table was stored by TCRdb with only in-frame sequences that have V and J called. A share of the clones is absent; for the studies checked, an unresolved V gene accounts for under half, and the remainder has no known explanation. This sample has some 640,000 clones in its table, and about 87% of those were observed once. The top ten constitute more than 0.009% of the sample. Only a few counts were recorded for this clone. Its antigen is not yet known. The input lacks base qualities; no much larger clone sits a single base away. This same sample was also part of a study on human thymus T cells. Drawing on the second study: The donors were immunologically healthy infants in Finland who had open corrective cardiac surgery for congenital heart defects. Thymus tissue was obtained as surgical resects removed during corrective cardiac surgery. Usage of V and J gene segments appeared to be biased in both the thymic and the peripheral blood repertoires. Highly overlapping thymic TCR repertoires among unrelated individuals were reported in the related research. The study used roughly 8 infant thymus samples plus four related peripheral blood samples to characterize TCR alpha and beta repertoires. Donor ages ranging from about 7 to 250 days were recorded, and about six male and a couple of female infants were included in the cohort. Thymocytes were released mechanically from tissue and stored at -70 °C as pellets of roughly 9-31 million cells. A QIAsymphony instrument was used to extract genomic DNA from the frozen cell pellets. The immunoSEQ multiplex PCR assay was used to amplify the TCRB and TCRAD loci from a standardized amount of quality-controlled genomic DNA. The amplicons spanned the V(D)J region and were long enough to cover the CDR3 and allow V and J genes to be identified. The amplicons were sequenced on an Illumina platform via the commercial immunoSEQ service. Primer bias and sequencing errors were corrected as previously described, and TCRAD and TCRB were defined on the basis of the IMGT database. The repertoires were analysed using immunoSEQ Analyzer 3.0 and VDJTools for basic statistics, V/J segment usage, diversity estimates, rarefaction and pairwise overlap. Diversity was estimated using the Chao1, ChaoE, Efron-Thisted, Shannon and inverse Simpson indices, and was also estimated on datasets down-sampled to the size of the smallest sample. Repertoire overlap used strict matching of CDR3 nucleotide sequence, V gene and J gene, with Jaccard-based multidimensional scaling clustering. Thymus samples yielded on average around 810,000 unique TCRB clonotypes, compared with 75,000 to 85,000 from blood samples.

This clonotype originated in a boy younger than two with a congenital heart defect. Donor details come from another sample of the same person, matched by shared clones. Sequenced: thymocytes. The rearrangement joined TRBV18 to TRBJ2-7; a tentative D call is TRBD1 (6 bases match). CDR3 sequence: CASSPLIRQEKAYEQYF. The DNA sequence is as follows: TGTGCCAGCTCACCACTTATCCGACAGGAGAAAGCCTACGAGCAGTACTTC.